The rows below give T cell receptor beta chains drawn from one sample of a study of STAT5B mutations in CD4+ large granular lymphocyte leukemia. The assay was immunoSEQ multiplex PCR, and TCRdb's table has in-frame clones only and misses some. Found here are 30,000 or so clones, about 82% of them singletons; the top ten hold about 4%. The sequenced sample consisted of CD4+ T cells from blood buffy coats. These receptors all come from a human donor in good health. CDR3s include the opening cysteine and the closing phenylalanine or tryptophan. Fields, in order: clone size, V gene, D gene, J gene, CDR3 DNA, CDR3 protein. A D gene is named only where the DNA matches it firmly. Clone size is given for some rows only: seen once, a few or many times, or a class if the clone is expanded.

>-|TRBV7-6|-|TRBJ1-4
TGTGCCAGCAGCTTAGGGACGGCGGGAGAAAAACTGTTTTTT
CASSLGTAGEKLFF
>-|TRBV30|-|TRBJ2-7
TGTGCCTATACTCCGGGAAACCCTAGCAGCGAGCAGTACTTC
CAYTPGNPSSEQYF
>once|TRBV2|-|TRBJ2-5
TGTGCACAGACCGGCCTCCAAGAGACCCAGTACTTC
CAQTGLQETQYF
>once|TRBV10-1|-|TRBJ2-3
TGCGCCAGCAGTGAGTCGGGGCCGGTACGCAAGTATTTT
CASSESGPVRKYF
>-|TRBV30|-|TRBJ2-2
TGTGCCTGGGCCCCCGTAGTTTCCGGGGAGCTGTTTTTT
CAWAPVVSGELFF
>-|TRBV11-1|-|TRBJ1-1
TGTGCCAGCAGCTCCCGGGGGATCGACACTGAAGCTTTCTTT
CASSSRGIDTEAFF
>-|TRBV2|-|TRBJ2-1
TGTGCCAGCCTCCTTCGGGATGAGCAGTTCTTC
CASLLRDEQFF
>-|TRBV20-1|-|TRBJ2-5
TGCAGTCCTACAGCCCAAGAGACCCAGTACTTC
CSPTAQETQYF
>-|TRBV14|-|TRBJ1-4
TGTGCCAGCAGCCAGGGGGGTTACAATGAAAAACTGTTTTTT
CASSQGGYNEKLFF
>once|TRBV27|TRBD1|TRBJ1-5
TGTGCCAGCAGCCCCCTCAGGGGGTCCAATCAGCCCCAGCATTTT
CASSPLRGSNQPQHF
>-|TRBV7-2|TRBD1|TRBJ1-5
TGTGCCAGCAGCTTACGACAGGGCGATCAGCCCCAGCATTTT
CASSLRQGDQPQHF
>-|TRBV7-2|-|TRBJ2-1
TGTGCCAGCAGCTTAACGCAGGTACAGGGTTACAATGAGCAGTTCTTC
CASSLTQVQGYNEQFF
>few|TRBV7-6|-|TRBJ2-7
TGTGCCAGCAGCTTAGTGGCGGGATCCAGCTCCTACGAGCAGTACTTC
CASSLVAGSSSYEQYF
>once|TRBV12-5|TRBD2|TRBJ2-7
TGTGCTAGTGCCCTGGAAGGCGGGAGCTCCTACGAGCAGTACTTC
CASALEGGSSYEQYF
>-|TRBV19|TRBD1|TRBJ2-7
TGTGCCAGTAGTCCAAACAGGGGTTGGTCCTACGAGCAGTACTTC
CASSPNRGWSYEQYF
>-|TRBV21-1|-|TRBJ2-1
TGTGCCAGCAGCAATGAAAAACTAGTTCAGGGCAATGAGCAGTTCTTC
CASSNEKLVQGNEQFF
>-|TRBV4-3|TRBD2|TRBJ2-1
TGCGCCAGCAGCCAAGACCCTTCCGGGACTAGCGGGAGCAATGAGCAGTTCTTC
CASSQDPSGTSGSNEQFF
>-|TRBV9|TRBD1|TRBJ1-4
TGTGCCAGCAGCGTAGATGGACAGGGGGCGGAAAAACTGTTTTTT
CASSVDGQGAEKLFF
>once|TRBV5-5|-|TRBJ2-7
TGTGCCAGCAGCCTAGGGGGCTACGAGCAGTACTTC
CASSLGGYEQYF
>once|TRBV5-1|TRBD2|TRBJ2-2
TGCGCCAGCAGCCGCAACCTCGGCGGGAGACCCGGGGAGCTGTTTTTT
CASSRNLGGRPGELFF
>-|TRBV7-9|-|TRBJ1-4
TGTGCCAGCAGCAGTATAACTAATGAAAAACTGTTTTTT
CASSSITNEKLFF
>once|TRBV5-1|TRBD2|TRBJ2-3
TGCGCCAGCCGATTAAGCGGACTAGCGGCCACAGATACGCAGTATTTT
CASRLSGLAATDTQYF
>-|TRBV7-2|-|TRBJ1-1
TGTGCCAGCAGCTTAGAAGGTGGAATAACTGAAGCTTTCTTT
CASSLEGGITEAFF
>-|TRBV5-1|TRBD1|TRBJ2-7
TGCGCCAGCAGCCCCGGACAGGTAAGGTACGAGCAGTACTTC
CASSPGQVRYEQYF
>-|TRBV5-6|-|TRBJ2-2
TGTGCCAGCAGCCGCGAAGCCGGGGAGCTGTTTTTT
CASSREAGELFF
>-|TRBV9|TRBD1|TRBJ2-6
TGTGCCAGCAGCGTAGGGCAGGGGGCGGGTGGGGCCAACGTCCTGACTTTC
CASSVGQGAGGANVLTF
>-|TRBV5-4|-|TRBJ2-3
TGTGCCAGCAGCTTGGACTCAGATACGCAGTATTTT
CASSLDSDTQYF
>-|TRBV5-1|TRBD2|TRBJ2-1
TGCGCCAGCAGCTTGGCTAGCGGCAACAATGAGCAGTTCTTC
CASSLASGNNEQFF
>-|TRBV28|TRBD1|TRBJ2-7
TGTGCCAGCAGTTTCCGGACAGGGATAATTTCCTACGAGCAGTACTTC
CASSFRTGIISYEQYF
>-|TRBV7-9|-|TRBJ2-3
TGTGCCAGCAGCCCGAAGGGGCGGATGACAGATACGCAGTATTTT
CASSPKGRMTDTQYF
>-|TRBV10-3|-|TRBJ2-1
TGTGCCATCAGTGAGGGGGGACCGTACAATGAGCAGTTCTTC
CAISEGGPYNEQFF
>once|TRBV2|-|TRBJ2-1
TGTGCCAATCGCCAGGGGCGAGGGGACAATGAGCAGTTCTTC
CANRQGRGDNEQFF
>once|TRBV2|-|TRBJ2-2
TGTGCCAGCAGACTGGCTAACACCGGGGAGCTGTTTTTT
CASRLANTGELFF
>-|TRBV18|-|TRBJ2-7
TGTGCCAGCTCACCGGGCGGGGCCTCCTACGAGCAGTACTTC
CASSPGGASYEQYF
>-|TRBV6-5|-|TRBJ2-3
TGTGCCAGCAGTTACTCGGTAGCACGATCTTACACGCAGTATTTT
CASSYSVARSYTQYF
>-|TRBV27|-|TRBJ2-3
TGTGCCAGCAGTTTATCCAGGCCGACAGATACGCAGTATTTT
CASSLSRPTDTQYF
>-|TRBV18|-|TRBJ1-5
TGTGCCAGCTCACCGGACAGTAATAGCAATCAGCCCCAGCATTTT
CASSPDSNSNQPQHF
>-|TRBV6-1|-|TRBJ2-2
TGTGCCAGCAGTGAAGCTCCAGATACCGGGGAGCTGTTTTTT
CASSEAPDTGELFF
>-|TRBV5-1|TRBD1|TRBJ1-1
TGCGCCAGCAGCTTTTCCGGGACAGGGGACACTGAAGCTTTCTTT
CASSFSGTGDTEAFF
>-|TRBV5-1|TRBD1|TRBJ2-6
TGCGCCAGCAGCTCTGCGGGACAGGGGCGGTCTGGGGCCAACGTCCTGACTTTC
CASSSAGQGRSGANVLTF
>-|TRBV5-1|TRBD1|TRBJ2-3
TGCGCCAGCAGCGGGACAGACACAGATACGCAGTATTTT
CASSGTDTDTQYF
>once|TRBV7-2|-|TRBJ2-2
TGTGCCAGCAGCTCAAACCGGGACAACGCGAACACCGGGGAGCTGTTTTTT
CASSSNRDNANTGELFF
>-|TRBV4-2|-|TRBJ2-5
TGTGCCAGCAGCCAAGGAGTGGGGGTGGAGACCCAGTACTTC
CASSQGVGVETQYF
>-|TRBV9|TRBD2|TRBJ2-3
TGTGCCAGCAGCGTAGCTCGGCTAGCGGGAGGGACAGATACGCAGTATTTT
CASSVARLAGGTDTQYF
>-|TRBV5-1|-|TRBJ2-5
TGCGCCAGCAGCTTAGTATCCCAAGAGACCCAGTACTTC
CASSLVSQETQYF
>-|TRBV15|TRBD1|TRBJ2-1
TGTGCCACCAGCGGACCGGGACAGGGATACAATGAGCAGTTCTTC
CATSGPGQGYNEQFF